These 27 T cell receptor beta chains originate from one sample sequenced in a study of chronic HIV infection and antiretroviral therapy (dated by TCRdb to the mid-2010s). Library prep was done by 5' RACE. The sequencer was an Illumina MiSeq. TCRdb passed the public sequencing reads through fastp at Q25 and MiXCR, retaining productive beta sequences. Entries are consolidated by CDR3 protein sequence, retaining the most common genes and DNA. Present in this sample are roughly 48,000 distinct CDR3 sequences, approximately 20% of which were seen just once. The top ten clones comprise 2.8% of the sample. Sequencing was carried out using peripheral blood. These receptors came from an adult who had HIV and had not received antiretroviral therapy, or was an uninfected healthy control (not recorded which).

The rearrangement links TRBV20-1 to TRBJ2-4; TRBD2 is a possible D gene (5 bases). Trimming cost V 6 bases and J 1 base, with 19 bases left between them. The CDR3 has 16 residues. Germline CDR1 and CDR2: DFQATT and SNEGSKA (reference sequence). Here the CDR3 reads CSARFPTTGAKNIQYF. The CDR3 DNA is TGCAGTGCCCGTTTCCCAACTACGGGGGCCAAAAACATTCAGTACTTC.

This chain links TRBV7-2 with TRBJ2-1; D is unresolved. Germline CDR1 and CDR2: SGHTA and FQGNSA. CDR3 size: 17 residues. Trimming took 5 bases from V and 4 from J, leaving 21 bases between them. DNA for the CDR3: TGTGCCAGCAGCACGGCCGTTATGCGGCACCTATACAATGAGCAGTTCTTC. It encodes CASSTAVMRHLYNEQFF.

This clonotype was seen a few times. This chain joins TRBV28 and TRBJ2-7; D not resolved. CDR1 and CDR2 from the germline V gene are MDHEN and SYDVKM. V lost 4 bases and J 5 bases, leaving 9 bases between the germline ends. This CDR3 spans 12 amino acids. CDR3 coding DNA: TGTGCCAGCAGTTCCGGACCGAACGAGCAGTACTTC. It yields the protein CASSSGPNEQYF.

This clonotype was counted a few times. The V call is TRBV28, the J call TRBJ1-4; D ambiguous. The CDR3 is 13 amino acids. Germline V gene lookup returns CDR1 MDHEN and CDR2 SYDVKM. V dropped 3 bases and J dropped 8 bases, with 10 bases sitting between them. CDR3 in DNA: TGTGCCAGCAGTTTTGGGCCCCCAGAAAAACTGTTTTTT. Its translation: CASSFGPPEKLFF.

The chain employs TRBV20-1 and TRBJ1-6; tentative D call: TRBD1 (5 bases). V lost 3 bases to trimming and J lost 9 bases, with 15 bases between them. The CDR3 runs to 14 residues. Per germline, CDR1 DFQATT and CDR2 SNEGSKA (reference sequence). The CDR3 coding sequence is TGCAGTGCTAGGGGTGGGGGGAGAGCTTCACCCCTCCACTTT. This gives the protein CSARGGGRASPLHF.

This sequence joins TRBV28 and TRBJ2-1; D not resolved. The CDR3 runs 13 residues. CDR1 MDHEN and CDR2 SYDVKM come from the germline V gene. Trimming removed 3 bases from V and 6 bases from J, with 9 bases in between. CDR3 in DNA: TGTGCCAGCAGTTTTGGCGTTCCCAATGAGCAGTTCTTC. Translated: CASSFGVPNEQFF.

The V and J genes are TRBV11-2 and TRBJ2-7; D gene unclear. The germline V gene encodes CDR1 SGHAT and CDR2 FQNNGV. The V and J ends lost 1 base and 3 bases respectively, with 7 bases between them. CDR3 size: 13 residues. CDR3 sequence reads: CASSLVRDYEQYF. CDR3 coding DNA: TGTGCCAGCAGCTTAGTAAGGGACTACGAGCAGTACTTC.

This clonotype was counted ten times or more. The CDR3 spells CASSYSGDYNEQFF. As DNA, the CDR3 is TGTGCCAGCAGCTACTCGGGGGACTACAATGAGCAGTTCTTC. The chain joins TRBV3-1 to TRBJ2-1; tentative D call: TRBD2 (6 bases). This CDR3 region has 14 residues. The V end lost 5 bases, the J end lost 3 bases, and 11 bases lay between the germline ends. The germline CDR1 and CDR2 sequences are LGHDT and YNNKEL (reference sequence).

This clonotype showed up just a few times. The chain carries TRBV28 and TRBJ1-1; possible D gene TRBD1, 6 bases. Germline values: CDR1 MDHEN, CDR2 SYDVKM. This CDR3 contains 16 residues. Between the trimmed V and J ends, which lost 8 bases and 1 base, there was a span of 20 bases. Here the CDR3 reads CASLINRAVRNTEAFF. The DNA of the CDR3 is TGTGCCAGCCTTATTAACAGGGCGGTACGGAACACTGAAGCTTTCTTT.

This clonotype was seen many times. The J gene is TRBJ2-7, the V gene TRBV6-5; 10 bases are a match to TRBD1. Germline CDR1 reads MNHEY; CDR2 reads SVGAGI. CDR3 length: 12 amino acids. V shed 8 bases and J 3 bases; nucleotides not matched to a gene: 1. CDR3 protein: CASRTGGYEQYF. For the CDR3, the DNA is TGTGCCAGCCGGACAGGGGGCTACGAGCAGTACTTC.

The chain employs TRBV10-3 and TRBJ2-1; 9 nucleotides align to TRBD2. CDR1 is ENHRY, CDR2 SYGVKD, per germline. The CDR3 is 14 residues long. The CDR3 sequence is CVAGGRDSYNEQFF. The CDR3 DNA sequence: TGTGTCGCTGGCGGGAGGGACTCCTACAATGAGCAGTTCTTC.

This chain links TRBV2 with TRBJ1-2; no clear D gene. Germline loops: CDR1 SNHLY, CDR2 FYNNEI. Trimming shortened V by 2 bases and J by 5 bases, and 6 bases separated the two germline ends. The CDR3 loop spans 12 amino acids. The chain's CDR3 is CASSEKGYGYTF. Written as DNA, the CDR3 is TGTGCCAGCAGTGAAAAGGGTTATGGCTACACCTTC.

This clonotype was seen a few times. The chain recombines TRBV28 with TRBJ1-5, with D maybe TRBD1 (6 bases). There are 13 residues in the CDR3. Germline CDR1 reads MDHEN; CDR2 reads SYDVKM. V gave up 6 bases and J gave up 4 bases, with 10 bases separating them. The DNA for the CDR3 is TGTGCCAGCAGCCAGGGGCCTAATCAGCCCCAGCATTTT. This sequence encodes CASSQGPNQPQHF.

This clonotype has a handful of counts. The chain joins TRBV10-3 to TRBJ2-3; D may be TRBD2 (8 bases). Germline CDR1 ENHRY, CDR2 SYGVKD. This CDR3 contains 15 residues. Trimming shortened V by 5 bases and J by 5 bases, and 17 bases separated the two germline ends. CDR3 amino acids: CAISQGGTSGDTQYF. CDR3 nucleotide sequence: TGTGCCATCAGTCAGGGGGGGACTAGTGGAGATACGCAGTATTTT.

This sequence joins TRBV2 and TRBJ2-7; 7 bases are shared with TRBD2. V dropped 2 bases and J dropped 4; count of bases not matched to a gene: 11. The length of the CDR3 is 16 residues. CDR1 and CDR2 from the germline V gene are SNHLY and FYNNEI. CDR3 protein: CASSESSRSGIYEQYF. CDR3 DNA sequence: TGTGCCAGCAGTGAAAGTAGTAGAAGCGGGATATACGAGCAGTACTTC.

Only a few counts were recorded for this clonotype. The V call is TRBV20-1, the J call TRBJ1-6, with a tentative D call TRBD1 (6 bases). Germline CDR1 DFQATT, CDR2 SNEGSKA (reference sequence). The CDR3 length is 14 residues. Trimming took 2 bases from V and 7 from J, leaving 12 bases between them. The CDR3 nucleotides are TGCAGTGCTAGATCGGCAGGGGTAAATTCACCCCTCCACTTT. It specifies CSARSAGVNSPLHF.

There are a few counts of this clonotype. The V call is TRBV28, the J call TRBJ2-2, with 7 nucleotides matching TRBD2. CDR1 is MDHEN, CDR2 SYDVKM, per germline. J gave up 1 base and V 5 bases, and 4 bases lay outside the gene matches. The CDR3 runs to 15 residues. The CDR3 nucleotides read TGTGCCAGCAGTCCGGGAGGCCGGAACACCGGGGAGCTGTTTTTT. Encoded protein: CASSPGGRNTGELFF.

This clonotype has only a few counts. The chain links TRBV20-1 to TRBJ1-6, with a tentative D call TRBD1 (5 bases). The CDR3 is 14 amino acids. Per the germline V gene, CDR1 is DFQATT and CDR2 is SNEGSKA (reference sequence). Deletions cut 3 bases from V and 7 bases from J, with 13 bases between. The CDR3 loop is CSASSGRANSPLHF. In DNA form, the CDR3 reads TGCAGTGCTAGCTCCGGCAGGGCAAATTCACCCCTCCACTTT.

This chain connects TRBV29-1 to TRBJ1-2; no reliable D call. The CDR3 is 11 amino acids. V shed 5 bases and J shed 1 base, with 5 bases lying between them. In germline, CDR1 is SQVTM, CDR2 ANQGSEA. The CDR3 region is CSVRVNYGYTF. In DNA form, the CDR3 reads TGCAGCGTTCGCGTTAACTATGGCTACACCTTC.

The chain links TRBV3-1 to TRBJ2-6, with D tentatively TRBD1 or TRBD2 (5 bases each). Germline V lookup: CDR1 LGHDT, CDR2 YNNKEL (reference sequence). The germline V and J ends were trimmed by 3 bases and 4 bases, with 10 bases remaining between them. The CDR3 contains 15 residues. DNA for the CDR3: TGTGCCAGCAGCCAGAGGGGAGCGGGGGCCAACGTCCTGACTTTC. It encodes CASSQRGAGANVLTF.

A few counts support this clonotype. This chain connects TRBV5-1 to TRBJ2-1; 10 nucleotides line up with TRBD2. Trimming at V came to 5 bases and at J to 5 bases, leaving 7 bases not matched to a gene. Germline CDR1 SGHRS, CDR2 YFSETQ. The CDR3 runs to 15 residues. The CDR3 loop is CASSKAGGLHNEQFF. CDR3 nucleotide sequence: TGCGCCAGCAGTAAAGCGGGAGGGTTACACAATGAGCAGTTCTTC.

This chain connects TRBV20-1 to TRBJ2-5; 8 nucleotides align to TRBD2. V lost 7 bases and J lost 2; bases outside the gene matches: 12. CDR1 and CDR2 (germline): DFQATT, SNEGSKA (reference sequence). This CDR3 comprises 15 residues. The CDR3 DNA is TGCAGTGTGGGTGATACTAGCGGCCCACAAGAGACCCAGTACTTC. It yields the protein CSVGDTSGPQETQYF.

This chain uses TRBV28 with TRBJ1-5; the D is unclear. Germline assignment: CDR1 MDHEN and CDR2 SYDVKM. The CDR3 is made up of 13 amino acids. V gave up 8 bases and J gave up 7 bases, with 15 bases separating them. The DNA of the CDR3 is TGTGCCAGCGATACCCCCCGGGAGCAGCCCCAGCATTTT. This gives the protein CASDTPREQPQHF. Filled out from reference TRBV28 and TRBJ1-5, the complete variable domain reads DVKVTQSSRYLVKRTGEKVFLECVQDMDHENMFWYRQDPGLGLRLIYFSYDVKMKEKGDIPEGYSVSREKKERFSLILESASTNQTSMYLCASDTPREQPQHFGDGTRLSIL.

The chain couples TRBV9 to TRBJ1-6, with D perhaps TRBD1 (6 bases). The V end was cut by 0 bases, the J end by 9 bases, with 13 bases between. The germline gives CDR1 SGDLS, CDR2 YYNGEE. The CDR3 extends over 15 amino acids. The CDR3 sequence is CASSVGDTGGSPLHF. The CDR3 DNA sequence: TGTGCCAGCAGCGTAGGGGACACGGGGGGTTCACCCCTCCACTTT.

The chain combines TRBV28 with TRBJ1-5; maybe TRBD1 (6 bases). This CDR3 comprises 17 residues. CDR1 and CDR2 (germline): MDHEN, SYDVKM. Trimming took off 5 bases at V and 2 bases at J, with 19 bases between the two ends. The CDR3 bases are TGTGCCAGCAGTCCTCTCCCTACAGGGTTTGGCAATCAGCCCCAGCATTTT. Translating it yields CASSPLPTGFGNQPQHF.

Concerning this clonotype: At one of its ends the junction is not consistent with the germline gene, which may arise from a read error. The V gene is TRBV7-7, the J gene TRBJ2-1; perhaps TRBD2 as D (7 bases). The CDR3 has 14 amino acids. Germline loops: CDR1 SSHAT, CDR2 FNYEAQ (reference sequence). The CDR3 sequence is CASSLGGGNNEQFF. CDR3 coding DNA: TGTGCTAGCAGCTTAGGGGGAGGGAACAATGAGCAGTTCTTC.

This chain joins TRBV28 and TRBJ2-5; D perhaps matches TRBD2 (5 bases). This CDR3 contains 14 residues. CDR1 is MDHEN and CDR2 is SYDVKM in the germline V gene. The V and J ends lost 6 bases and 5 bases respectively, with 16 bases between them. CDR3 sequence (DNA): TGTGCCAGCAGCCCGGACTTTCGCCCGGAGACCCAGTACTTC. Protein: CASSPDFRPETQYF. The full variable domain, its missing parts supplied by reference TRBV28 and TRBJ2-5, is DVKVTQSSRYLVKRTGEKVFLECVQDMDHENMFWYRQDPGLGLRLIYFSYDVKMKEKGDIPEGYSVSREKKERFSLILESASTNQTSMYLCASSPDFRPETQYFGPGTRLLVL.